This T cell receptor (beta chain) is drawn from a study of blood T cells in healthy people across ages. Study observations and caveats: Changes seen in expanded clonotypes were possibly confounded by donor CMV status left unknown. Observed TCR beta diversity per million T cells went down as age went up. This fall followed a roughly linear course with age.

Germline trimming cut 5 bases from V and 3 bases from J; bases unmatched to any gene: 10. In germline, CDR1 is ENHRY, CDR2 SYGVKD. CDR3 length: 17 residues. This clonotype was seen once. Its antigen is still unknown. Primers used in a second PCR of about 6 to 11 cycles were a sample-barcoded 5' primer and a J-beta primer mix. In TCRdb, the 5' RACE reads were re-called with MiXCR into one record per CDR3 protein. The repertoire holds roughly 830,000 distinct CDR3 sequences, with 60% to 80% as singletons. Peripheral blood from each donor was collected in a volume of about 10 milliliters. Each sample yielded at least 7 million isolated PBMCs.

The specimen sequenced was blood. The receptor was derived from a man aged 25 to 45 in good health. The chain is built from TRBV10-3 and TRBJ2-5; 12 bases match TRBD1. Written as DNA, the CDR3 is TGTGCCATCAGTCCTTCGAAAGGGACAGGGGGCGAAGAGACCCAGTACTTC. It specifies CAISPSKGTGGEETQYF.